This T cell receptor (beta chain) was identified in a study of T cells in Graves' hyperthyroidism and ophthalmopathy. Researchers took RNA transcripts and amplified the TCR beta CDR3 regions from them. Researchers ran a first-round RT-PCR on the TCR CDR3 using the HTBI primer set. TCRdb passed the multiplex PCR reads through MiXCR, listing each CDR3 protein once. The sample lists 300,000 to 450,000 distinct CDR3 sequences, approximately 14% occurring once. Extraction of PBMCs used 7.5 to 10 ml of fresh peripheral blood. This clonotype appeared many times. At one boundary the junction diverges from the germline segment, which might be a read error. This CDR3 spans 15 amino acids. Germline-derived CDR1 and CDR2 are SGHAT and FQNNGV.

Material: blood. This TCR came from a woman in her late teens or twenties with Graves' hyperthyroidism that later progressed to Graves' ophthalmopathy. V gene TRBV11-2 combines with J gene TRBJ2-1; D ambiguous. The CDR3 DNA reads as TGTGCCAGCAGACAACCGGGCCAGAACTACTATGAGCAGTTCTTC. It translates to CASRQPGQNYYEQFF.